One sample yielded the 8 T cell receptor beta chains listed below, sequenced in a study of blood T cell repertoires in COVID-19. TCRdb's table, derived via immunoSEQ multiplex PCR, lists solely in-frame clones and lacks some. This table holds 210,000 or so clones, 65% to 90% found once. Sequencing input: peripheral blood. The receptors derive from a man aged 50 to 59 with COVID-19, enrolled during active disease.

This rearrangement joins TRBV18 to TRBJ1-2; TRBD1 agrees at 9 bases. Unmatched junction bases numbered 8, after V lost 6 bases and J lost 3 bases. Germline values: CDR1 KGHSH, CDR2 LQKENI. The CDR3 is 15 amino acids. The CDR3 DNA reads TGTGCCAGCTCCCCCATCACAGGGGGCGACTATGGCTACACCTTC. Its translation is CASSPITGGDYGYTF.

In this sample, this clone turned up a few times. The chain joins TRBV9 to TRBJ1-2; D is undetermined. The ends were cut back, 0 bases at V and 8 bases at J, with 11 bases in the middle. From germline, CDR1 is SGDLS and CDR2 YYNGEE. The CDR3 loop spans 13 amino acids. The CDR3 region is CASSVEGGTGYTF. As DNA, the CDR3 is TGTGCCAGCAGCGTAGAAGGAGGAACGGGCTACACCTTC.

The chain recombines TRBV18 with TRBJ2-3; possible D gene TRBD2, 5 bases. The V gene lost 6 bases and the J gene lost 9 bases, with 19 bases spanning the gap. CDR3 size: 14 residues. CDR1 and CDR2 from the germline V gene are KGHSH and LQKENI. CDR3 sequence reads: CASSLGPGVDTQYF. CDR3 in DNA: TGTGCCAGCTCTCTAGGACCCGGGGTGGACACGCAGTATTTT.

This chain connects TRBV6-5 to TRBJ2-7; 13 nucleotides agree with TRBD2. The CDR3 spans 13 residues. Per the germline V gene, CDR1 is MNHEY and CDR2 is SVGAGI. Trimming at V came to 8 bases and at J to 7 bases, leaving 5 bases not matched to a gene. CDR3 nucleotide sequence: TGTGCCAGCCTCGGGACTAGCGGGGTGGAGCAGTACTTC. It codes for CASLGTSGVEQYF.

CDR3 residues: CASTPKASGNEQFF. CDR3 in DNA: TGTGCCAGCACCCCCAAGGCTAGCGGCAATGAGCAGTTCTTC. The V gene is TRBV6-5, the J gene TRBJ2-1; 7 bases are a match to TRBD2. From germline, CDR1 is MNHEY and CDR2 SVGAGI. V lost 7 bases, J lost 6 bases, and 9 bases stayed unmatched. CDR3 length: 14 amino acids.

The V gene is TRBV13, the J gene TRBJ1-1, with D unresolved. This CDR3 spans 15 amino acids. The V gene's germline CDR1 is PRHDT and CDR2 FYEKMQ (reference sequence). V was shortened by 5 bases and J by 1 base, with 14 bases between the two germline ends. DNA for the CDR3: TGTGCCAGCAGCGCCGACGGGAGATCGAACACTGAAGCTTTCTTT. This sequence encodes CASSADGRSNTEAFF.

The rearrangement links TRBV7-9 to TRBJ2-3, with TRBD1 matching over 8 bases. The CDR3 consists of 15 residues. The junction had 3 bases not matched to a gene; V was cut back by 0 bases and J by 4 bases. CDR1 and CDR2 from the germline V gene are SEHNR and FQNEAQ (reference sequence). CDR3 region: CASSLAQGAADTQYF. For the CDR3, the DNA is TGTGCCAGCAGCTTAGCGCAGGGGGCCGCAGATACGCAGTATTTT.

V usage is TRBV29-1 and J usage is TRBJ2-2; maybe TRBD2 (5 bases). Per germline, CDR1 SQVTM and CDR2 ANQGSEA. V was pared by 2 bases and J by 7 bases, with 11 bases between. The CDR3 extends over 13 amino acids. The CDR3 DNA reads TGCAGCGTTGAACGATGGACTCGCGGGGAGCTGTTTTTT. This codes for CSVERWTRGELFF.